Each of the 19 T cell receptor beta chains below was sequenced from the same sample in a study of blood T cell repertoires in COVID-19. TCRdb keeps only in-frame clones here, not all; method: immunoSEQ multiplex PCR. Here the sample spans roughly 200,000 clones, 84% being singletons. The sample consisted of peripheral blood. The receptors derive from a human donor in a cohort sampled during active COVID-19.

This clone showed up just once. This chain uses TRBV11-2 with TRBJ1-2; D remains ambiguous. This CDR3 comprises 15 residues. Germline lookup yields CDR1 SGHAT and CDR2 FQNNGV. V lost 0 bases and J lost 4, with 12 bases in between. CDR3 sequence (DNA): TGTGCCAGCAGCTTAGAGGTGAGACACCTCTATGGCTACACCTTC. This gives the protein CASSLEVRHLYGYTF.

This sequence joins TRBV27 and TRBJ2-7, with 9 bases that match TRBD2. The CDR3 has 14 amino acids. Germline V lookup: CDR1 MNHEY, CDR2 SMNVEV (reference sequence). V dropped 6 bases and J dropped 5; count of bases not matched to a gene: 8. The CDR3 loop reads CASSPGLATHEQYF. CDR3 bases: TGTGCCAGCAGCCCCGGACTAGCGACCCACGAGCAGTACTTC.

The CDR3 protein is CASRVITGTGEEQYF. CDR3 coding DNA: TGCGCCAGCAGAGTAATTACCGGGACAGGGGAAGAGCAGTACTTC. The chain couples TRBV10-2 to TRBJ2-7; TRBD1 matches 10 bases. The CDR3 has 15 amino acids. V trimming: 6 bases; J trimming: 7 bases; junction bases outside the gene matches: 12. The V gene's germline CDR1 is WSHSY and CDR2 SAAADI.

J is TRBJ2-1 and V is TRBV10-3; 10 nucleotides align to TRBD2. The CDR3 sequence is 14 residues long. The ends lost 3 bases at V and 8 bases at J; junction bases unmatched: 4. Germline-derived CDR1 and CDR2 are ENHRY and SYGVKD. CDR3 sequence reads: CAISDKREGHEQFF. The CDR3 nucleotides are TGTGCCATCAGTGATAAGCGGGAGGGACATGAGCAGTTCTTC.

The chain combines TRBV19 with TRBJ1-5, with D tentatively TRBD1 (5 bases). The CDR3 contains 14 residues. CDR1 is LNHDA, CDR2 SQIVND, per germline (reference sequence). The germline V and J ends were trimmed by 4 bases and 1 base, with 8 bases remaining between them. The CDR3 DNA reads as TGTGCCAGTAGTACACAGGCGAGCAATCAGCCCCAGCATTTT. Its translation: CASSTQASNQPQHF.

The chain links TRBV28 to TRBJ2-5; 11 bases are a match to TRBD1. This CDR3 contains 15 residues. Germline CDR1 is MDHEN and CDR2 is SYDVKM. V gave up 6 bases and J gave up 5 bases; unmatched junction bases: 8. Written as DNA, the CDR3 is TGTGCCAGCAGAGCGGGACAGGGGGTCGGTGAGACCCAGTACTTC. It translates to CASRAGQGVGETQYF. The full variable domain, in which reference TRBV28 and TRBJ2-5 provide the parts outside the CDR3, is DVKVTQSSRYLVKRTGEKVFLECVQDMDHENMFWYRQDPGLGLRLIYFSYDVKMKEKGDIPEGYSVSREKKERFSLILESASTNQTSMYLCASRAGQGVGETQYFGPGTRLLVL.

The chain is built from TRBV10-2 and TRBJ1-5, with TRBD1 matching over 8 bases. With 2 bases clipped from V and 0 bases from J, the junction kept 3 bases outside the gene matches. This CDR3 has 16 residues. CDR1 and CDR2 (germline): WSHSY, SAAADI. CDR3 loop: CASSEPGQGSNQPQHF. In nucleotides, the CDR3 is TGCGCCAGCAGTGAGCCAGGACAGGGTAGCAATCAGCCCCAGCATTTT.

This clone was found once. The rearrangement links TRBV7-2 to TRBJ2-5; no definite D call. V was clipped by 0 bases and J by 2 bases, with 7 bases between them. Germline CDR1 is SGHTA and CDR2 is FQGNSA. The CDR3 is made up of 14 amino acids. The DNA of the CDR3 is TGTGCCAGCAGCTTAGCCTCAGGACAAGAGACCCAGTACTTC. Translation: CASSLASGQETQYF.

V is TRBV5-1 and J is TRBJ1-6; D call uncertain. Germline V gene sequence: CDR1 SGHRS, CDR2 YFSETQ. This CDR3 comprises 14 residues. V shed 1 base and J shed 7 bases, with 9 bases lying between them. This chain's CDR3 is CASSLLAVNSPLHF. CDR3 coding DNA: TGCGCCAGCAGCTTGTTGGCAGTCAATTCACCCCTCCACTTT.

The gene calls are TRBV5-1 and TRBJ2-7; D gene unclear. CDR3 length: 13 residues. Germline V gene data show CDR1 as SGHRS and CDR2 as YFSETQ. Trimming pared 1 base from V and 5 bases from J, leaving 10 bases between. The CDR3 sequence is CASSLSPGHEQYF. The CDR3 DNA reads as TGCGCCAGCAGCTTGTCACCAGGTCACGAGCAGTACTTC.

The V call is TRBV28, the J call TRBJ2-7; TRBD2 matches 10 bases. CDR1 is MDHEN, CDR2 SYDVKM, per germline. The junction had 10 bases not matched to a gene; V was cut back by 1 base and J by 4 bases. This CDR3 region has 17 residues. For the CDR3, the DNA is TGTGCCAGCAGTTTATACCCTAGCGGGAGTAATAAGTACGAGCAGTACTTC. Its protein product is CASSLYPSGSNKYEQYF.

The chain is built from TRBV19 and TRBJ2-3, with 10 bases lining up with TRBD2. In germline, CDR1 is LNHDA, CDR2 SQIVND (reference sequence). CDR3 length: 15 amino acids. After removal of 3 bases from V and 4 bases from J, the junction contained 4 bases not matched to a gene. The DNA for the CDR3 is TGTGCCAGTAGTATCAAAGCGGGAGGGTCAGATACGCAGTATTTT. This codes for CASSIKAGGSDTQYF.

V gene TRBV7-2 combines with J gene TRBJ1-2, with D possibly matching TRBD1 (5 bases). V was clipped by 7 bases and J by 0 bases, with 15 bases between them. This CDR3 region has 15 residues. CDR1 and CDR2 from the germline V gene are SGHTA and FQGNSA. Written as DNA, the CDR3 is TGTGCCAGCACCCCCGGGGACTTAGCTAACTATGGCTACACCTTC. It encodes CASTPGDLANYGYTF.

The rearrangement links TRBV2 to TRBJ1-2, with D possibly TRBD1 on 5 matching bases. CDR3 length equals 14 residues. The V gene lost 6 bases and the J gene lost 7 bases, with 18 bases spanning the gap. Germline CDR1 is SNHLY and CDR2 is FYNNEI. CDR3 nucleotide sequence: TGTGCCAGCAGCCTCGACAGCTCCTATAGTGGCTACACCTTC. Translated: CASSLDSSYSGYTF.

The chain links TRBV5-1 to TRBJ2-7; maybe TRBD2 (6 bases). The CDR3 covers 15 residues. The V gene's germline CDR1 is SGHRS and CDR2 YFSETQ. The V gene lost 4 bases and the J gene lost 6 bases, with 20 bases spanning the gap. CDR3: CASSPLAGLGREQYF. CDR3 bases: TGCGCCAGCAGCCCCTTGGCGGGATTGGGACGCGAGCAGTACTTC.

The rearrangement uses TRBV30 and TRBJ2-1; 8 nucleotides line up with TRBD1. Germline lookup yields CDR1 GTSNPN and CDR2 SVGIG (reference sequence). This CDR3 has 14 amino acids. The junction had 7 bases not matched to a gene; V was cut back by 5 bases and J by 4 bases. CDR3 coding DNA: TGTGCCTGGGTCGGACAGGGACCGTACAATGAGCAGTTCTTC. This gives the protein CAWVGQGPYNEQFF.

A single count supports this clone. The chain has TRBV18 and TRBJ2-7; 9 bases fit TRBD2. CDR1 KGHSH and CDR2 LQKENI come from the germline V gene. The V segment lost 4 bases and the J segment 3 bases; nucleotides outside the gene matches: 7. This CDR3 region has 15 residues. CDR3 protein: CASSLGASGNYEQYF. Here the CDR3 DNA reads TGTGCCAGCTCACTTGGGGCTAGCGGGAACTACGAGCAGTACTTC.

Only one count was recorded for this clone. The gene calls are TRBV3-1 (or the pseudogene TRBV3-2) and TRBJ2-7, with D perhaps matching TRBD2 (7 bases). V was shortened by 1 base and J by 0 bases, with 13 bases between the two germline ends. The CDR3 spans 16 residues. Germline V gene sequence: CDR1 LGHDT, CDR2 YNNKEL (reference sequence). The CDR3, as DNA: TGTGCCAGCAGCCAAGGGCGGGGGCCCAGCTCCTACGAGCAGTACTTC. Protein product: CASSQGRGPSSYEQYF.

V gene TRBV19 combines with J gene TRBJ1-4; weak D call: TRBD1 (5 bases). Germline V gene data show CDR1 as LNHDA and CDR2 as SQIVND (reference sequence). The CDR3 is 14 amino acids. Trimming stripped 7 bases from V and 5 bases from J, with 14 bases between. CDR3 region: CASTRQSSNEKLFF. The CDR3, as DNA: TGTGCCAGTACCCGACAGAGCTCCAATGAAAAACTGTTTTTT.